The rows below give T cell receptor beta chains drawn from one sample of a study of T cell responses to AZD1222 COVID-19 vaccine. Sequenced by immunoSEQ multiplex PCR; TCRdb stores in-frame clones only, minus some. The table includes more than 95,000 clones, about 89% detected once. The source was peripheral blood, collected on day 0 of AZD1222 vaccination. Every receptor here comes from an adult in good health. The conserved cysteine and the conserved F or W are not part of the CDR3 here.

j_gene	v_gene	CDR3aa
TRBJ1-5	TRBV6-5	ASRSGQGRNQPQH
TRBJ1-2	TRBV2	ASMEVEYGYT
TRBJ1-1	TRBV9	ASSVAAMNTEAF
TRBJ1-1	TRBV11-2	ASSFGGTDTEAF
TRBJ1-4	TRBV6-5	ASSHGGRGREKLF
TRBJ2-3	TRBV7-6	ASSSTTLTDTQY
TRBJ2-7	TRBV30	AWSSGVAGLYEQY
TRBJ1-2	TRBV5-5	ASSLGGGANYGYT
TRBJ1-1	TRBV29-1	SVAGKKNTEAF
TRBJ1-6	TRBV9	ASTKDRGDNSPLH
TRBJ2-3	TRBV6-5	ASSRTGLLADTQY
TRBJ2-7	TRBV5-6	ASSSNYEQY
TRBJ1-4	TRBV5-1	ASSKQGARGATNEKLF
TRBJ2-1	TRBV4-1	ASSSQGLAGNEQF
TRBJ1-1	TRBV7-2	ASNNLDSMNTEAF
TRBJ2-7	TRBV5-5	ASSLDTRDGQY
TRBJ2-1	TRBV4-1	ASSQELGLAGQEF
TRBJ1-1	TRBV7-8	ASSLGSDEAF
TRBJ2-6	TRBV25-1	ASSDLGGANVLT
TRBJ1-1	TRBV19	ASSRAANTEAF
TRBJ2-7	TRBV7-6	ASSLGSGDSYEQY
TRBJ2-1	TRBV5-1	ASSSMLLAGAYNEQF
TRBJ2-5	TRBV15	ATSTPRRLAGQETQY
TRBJ2-7	TRBV6-5	ASSYSLPDGSYEQY
TRBJ1-1	TRBV19	ASSDGMGAEAF
TRBJ1-1	TRBV7-9	ASSSQQGYTEAF
TRBJ1-5	TRBV4-1	ASSQEAGTGHRNQPQH
TRBJ2-1	TRBV9	ASSVGAVSYNEQF
TRBJ2-3	TRBV7-9	ASSARTSGGSDTQY
TRBJ2-7	TRBV7-3	ASSLDPVGYEQY
TRBJ2-7	TRBV7-9	ASSPPTGGPYEQY
TRBJ1-2	TRBV27	ASSLYQGQPYT
TRBJ2-5	TRBV7-7	ASSYARGSETQY
TRBJ2-1	TRBV7-2	ASSQLAGVGDEQF
TRBJ1-2	TRBV12-3/TRBV12-4	ASSILSRGST
TRBJ1-2	TRBV2	ASTAKDGYT
TRBJ2-1	TRBV6-2/TRBV6-3	ASSGWTSGRGNEQF
TRBJ2-5	TRBV11-3	ASSLGTGSGETQY